The following is a TCR beta chain sequence with its context. The entry originates in a study of shared clonotypes between healthy human individuals. Sequencing used immunoSEQ multiplex PCR; TCRdb keeps in-frame clones, though not all of them. This table holds about 460,000 clones, roughly three quarters found once. Trimming left V 2 bases short and J 8 bases short, with 7 bases between. CDR1 and CDR2 (germline): SGHNT, YENEEA. This CDR3 contains 12 residues. The J gene is TRBJ2-1, the V gene TRBV11-3; D assignment may be TRBD1 or TRBD2 (6 bases each). Specimen: PBMCs. The sequence came from a woman between 35 and 50 years old in good health. Some clones in this sample may be carry-over from other donors' samples. CDR3 sequence reads: CASSLRGDEQFF. Here the CDR3 DNA reads TGTGCCAGCAGCTTAAGGGGGGATGAGCAGTTCTTC.